This TCR beta chain originates from a study of blood T cell repertoires in COVID-19. The germline V gene encodes CDR1 SGHRS and CDR2 YFSETQ. V was clipped by 9 bases and J by 2 bases, with 13 bases between them. There are 13 residues in the CDR3. Repertoires were generated with immunoSEQ multiplex PCR, while TCRdb's copy carries only in-frame clones and drops some. Among 200,000 to 250,000 clones listed, less than 90% were seen once. The sequencing input was PBMCs or T cells enriched from blood (not recorded which). This TCR came from a woman in her 50s in a cohort exposed to, infected with or recovered from COVID-19 (not recorded which). The V and J genes are TRBV5-1 and TRBJ2-3; D possibly corresponds to TRBD1 (6 bases). CDR3 loop: CATQGSVTDTQYF. CDR3 DNA sequence: TGCGCCACCCAGGGGAGTGTCACAGATACGCAGTATTTT.